The entry below describes one TCR beta chain. The data were taken from a study of blood T cell repertoires in COVID-19. Sequencing used immunoSEQ multiplex PCR; TCRdb keeps in-frame clones, though not all of them. The sample lists 250,000 or so clones; 75% to 95% were seen once. The source is a middle-aged man who had been exposed to COVID-19. Sequenced sample: PBMCs or T cells enriched from blood (not recorded which).

The CDR3: CASSFYTLISSTDTQYF. The CDR3 bases are TGTGCCAGCAGCTTTTACACCCTGATTTCTAGCACAGATACGCAGTATTTT. V gene TRBV5-5 combines with J gene TRBJ2-3; D is unresolved. Trimming removed 2 bases at V and 0 bases at J, with 16 bases between. From germline, CDR1 is SGHKS and CDR2 YYEKEE (reference sequence). The CDR3 is made up of 17 amino acids. The complete variable domain, with remaining parts taken from reference TRBV5-5 and TRBJ2-3, reads DAGVTQSPTHLIKTRGQQVTLRCSPISGHKSVSWYQQVLGQGPQFIFQYYEKEERGRGNFPDRFSARQFPNYSSELNVNALLLGDSALYLCASSFYTLISSTDTQYFGPGTRLTVL.